The rows below give T cell receptor beta chains drawn from one sample of a study of T cell repertoires in cytomegalovirus infection. MiXCR, run by TCRdb on the reads, gives a single entry per CDR3 protein. The data contain 450,000 to 550,000 distinct CDR3 sequences, approximately 16% of them singletons. The material sequenced was CD8+ T cells from PBMCs. These receptors all stem from a human donor in good health (CMV status not recorded). Some clones in this sample may be carry-over from other donors' samples. Both conserved end residues are part of each CDR3. The D gene is left open where the match is weak. Where a row states a size, it is once, few, many or the class of an expanded clone; other rows omit it.

v_gene	d_gene	abundance	j_gene	CDR3aa	CDR3nt
TRBV4-1	.	many	TRBJ1-2	CASSPPGWRGGYTF	TGCGCCAGCAGCCCCCCTGGATGGAGAGGCGGCTACACCTTC
TRBV19	.	few	TRBJ2-7	CASSITASYEQYF	TGTGCCAGTAGTATAACCGCTTCCTACGAGCAGTACTTC
TRBV7-6	.	many	TRBJ1-2	CASSFGGNYGYTF	TGTGCCAGCAGCTTTGGGGGGAACTATGGCTACACCTTC
TRBV4-1	TRBD1	.	TRBJ1-6	CASSQGPGQPSPLHF	TGCGCCAGCAGCCAAGGTCCGGGACAGCCCTCACCCCTCCACTTT
TRBV3-1	.	few	TRBJ2-4	CASSQARATKNIQYF	TGTGCCAGCAGCCAAGCCAGGGCAACCAAAAACATTCAGTACTTC
TRBV12-5	.	few	TRBJ1-1	CASGLQGLAAFF	TGTGCTAGTGGTTTGCAGGGGCTTGCAGCTTTCTTT
TRBV4-1	TRBD1	many	TRBJ2-1	CASSQETGTLYNEQFF	TGCGCCAGCAGCCAAGAGACAGGGACATTATACAATGAGCAGTTCTTC
TRBV3-1	.	.	TRBJ2-1	CASSQAPGGGQGEQFF	TGTGCCAGCAGCCAAGCCCCCGGAGGGGGCCAGGGTGAGCAGTTCTTC
TRBV7-3	.	many	TRBJ2-1	CASSLRDKLYNEQFF	TGTGCCAGCAGCCTCCGGGACAAACTTTACAATGAGCAGTTCTTC
TRBV7-9	TRBD1	.	TRBJ1-1	CASSLDDRGNTEAFF	TGTGCCAGCAGCTTAGACGACAGGGGGAACACTGAAGCTTTCTTT
TRBV10-3	.	few	TRBJ1-2	CAISESPHGVYGYTF	TGTGCCATCAGTGAGTCACCCCATGGAGTCTATGGCTACACCTTC
TRBV29-1	TRBD1	few	TRBJ2-2	CSVDWDRETGELFF	TGCAGCGTCGACTGGGACAGGGAGACCGGGGAGCTGTTTTTT
TRBV9	TRBD1	.	TRBJ2-6	CASSADRDSSGANVLTF	TGTGCCAGCAGCGCCGACAGGGATAGCTCTGGGGCCAACGTCCTGACTTTC
TRBV5-1	TRBD2	few	TRBJ2-3	CASSKSGGAPHTDTQYF	TGCGCCAGCAGCAAGAGCGGGGGGGCCCCACACACAGATACGCAGTATTTT
TRBV19	TRBD1	many	TRBJ1-1	CASRLQGPYTEAFF	TGTGCCAGTAGGCTACAGGGGCCCTACACTGAAGCTTTCTTT
TRBV11-3	.	.	TRBJ2-5	CASSLKNTGIVETQYF	TGTGCCAGCAGCTTAAAGAACACAGGGATAGTGGAGACCCAGTACTTC
TRBV6-6	.	many	TRBJ1-1	CASSYSPANTEAFF	TGTGCCAGCAGTTACTCACCGGCGAACACTGAAGCTTTCTTT
TRBV10-3	TRBD1	few	TRBJ2-2	CAISESTGGPNTGELFF	TGTGCCATCAGTGAGTCGACAGGGGGCCCGAACACCGGGGAGCTGTTTTTT
TRBV6-6	.	few	TRBJ2-3	CASRPGRRTDTQYF	TGTGCCAGCAGACCGGGAAGGAGAACAGATACGCAGTATTTT
TRBV6-5	TRBD1	few	TRBJ1-1	CASRPGQGAINTEAFF	TGTGCCAGCAGGCCCGGGCAGGGGGCTATAAACACTGAAGCTTTCTTT
TRBV27	.	.	TRBJ1-6	CASGASTSYNSPLHF	TGTGCCAGCGGGGCAAGTACCTCCTATAATTCACCCCTCCACTTT
TRBV27	TRBD2	few	TRBJ2-7	CASSPNLAETYEQYF	TGTGCCAGCAGTCCCAATCTAGCGGAGACCTACGAGCAGTACTTC
TRBV11-2	TRBD1	many	TRBJ1-1	CASSFWDREESTEAFF	TGTGCCAGCAGCTTCTGGGACAGGGAGGAAAGCACTGAAGCTTTCTTT
TRBV12-3/TRBV12-4	TRBD1	many	TRBJ1-5	CASNGQGALQPQHF	TGTGCCAGCAACGGACAGGGGGCTTTACAGCCCCAGCATTTT
TRBV27	.	few	TRBJ2-5	CASIPRAGPQETQYF	TGTGCCAGCATCCCCAGAGCGGGCCCCCAAGAGACCCAGTACTTC
TRBV12-3/TRBV12-4	.	.	TRBJ1-1	CASSPIGEGWNTEDFF	TGTGCCAGCAGTCCGATCGGGGAGGGGTGGAACACTGAAGATTTCTTT
TRBV4-1	.	.	TRBJ2-1	CASSRAEGLRRHEQFF	TGCGCCAGCAGCCGCGCTGAGGGACTCCGTCGTCATGAGCAGTTCTTC
TRBV6-1	TRBD1	many	TRBJ2-2	CASSEWTGYSGGELFF	TGTGCCAGCAGTGAGTGGACAGGGTATTCCGGCGGGGAGCTGTTTTTT
TRBV7-6	.	.	TRBJ2-7	CARSLRTGQSYEQYF	TGTGCCAGAAGCTTACGCACGGGCCAGAGCTACGAGCAGTACTTC
TRBV10-3	TRBD1	.	TRBJ2-1	CAIWGTALYNEQFF	TGTGCCATCTGGGGGACAGCGCTATACAATGAGCAGTTCTTC
TRBV7-9	TRBD1	many	TRBJ1-1	CASRAGGRGTEAFF	TGTGCCAGCAGGGCAGGGGGACGGGGCACTGAAGCTTTCTTT
TRBV7-9	TRBD1	few	TRBJ1-2	CASSSMGGQDYGYTF	TGTGCCAGCAGCTCAATGGGGGGACAGGACTATGGCTACACCTTC
TRBV3-1	.	.	TRBJ1-1	CASSQEVGLSTEAFF	TGTGCCAGCAGCCAAGAGGTAGGGTTGAGCACTGAAGCTTTCTTT
TRBV19	.	many	TRBJ2-7	CARRGTVHDEQYF	TGTGCCAGAAGAGGGACGGTTCACGACGAGCAGTACTTC
TRBV10-2	.	few	TRBJ2-7	CASSEGVGQYEQYF	TGCGCCAGCAGTGAAGGCGTAGGGCAATACGAGCAGTACTTC
TRBV10-3	TRBD1	many	TRBJ1-2	CAIRETGLRYGYTF	TGTGCCATCAGGGAGACAGGGTTGCGCTATGGCTACACCTTC
TRBV11-2	.	many	TRBJ2-7	CASSSRDLYSYEQYF	TGTGCCAGCAGCTCCAGGGACCTATACTCCTACGAGCAGTACTTC
TRBV28	TRBD1	.	TRBJ1-2	CASSSRDSDSGANYGYTF	TGTGCCAGCAGTTCCCGGGACAGCGACTCGGGGGCAAACTATGGCTACACCTTC
TRBV6-1	.	many	TRBJ2-2	CASMFGGTNTGELFF	TGTGCCAGCATGTTTGGGGGCACGAACACCGGGGAGCTGTTTTTT
TRBV15	TRBD1	many	TRBJ1-5	CATSNLDRGSNQPQHF	TGTGCCACCAGCAACCTGGACAGGGGCAGCAATCAGCCCCAGCATTTT
TRBV12-3/TRBV12-4	TRBD1	many	TRBJ1-1	CASSLTGTGEAEAFF	TGTGCCAGCAGTCTCACCGGGACAGGGGAGGCTGAAGCTTTCTTT
TRBV23-1	.	many	TRBJ2-6	CASTFSENSSGANVLTF	TGCGCCAGCACCTTCAGTGAAAATAGCTCTGGGGCCAACGTCCTGACTTTC
TRBV13	.	few	TRBJ1-5	CASSFRVQPQHF	TGTGCCAGCAGCTTCAGGGTCCAGCCCCAGCATTTT
TRBV28	TRBD1	.	TRBJ2-7	CAGRTPGTGGEQYF	TGTGCCGGCAGAACCCCCGGGACAGGGGGCGAGCAGTACTTC
TRBV19	.	.	TRBJ1-2	CASQTADYGYTF	TGTGCCAGCCAGACAGCGGACTATGGCTACACCTTC
TRBV4-1	TRBD2	.	TRBJ2-3	CASSQGLAGTADTQYF	TGCGCCAGCAGCCAAGGACTAGCGGGGACGGCAGATACGCAGTATTTT
TRBV2	TRBD1	few	TRBJ1-2	CASEAEQGADGYTF	TGTGCCAGCGAGGCAGAGCAGGGGGCAGACGGCTACACCTTC
TRBV14	.	.	TRBJ1-2	CASSQVVQPLDGYTF	TGTGCCAGCAGCCAAGTGGTACAGCCCCTAGATGGCTACACCTTC
TRBV9	.	.	TRBJ2-3	CASSPEGRADTQYF	TGTGCCAGCAGCCCAGAGGGGCGGGCAGATACGCAGTATTTT